These 20 T cell receptor beta chains originate from one sample sequenced in a study of blood T cell repertoires in COVID-19. TCRdb's table, derived via immunoSEQ multiplex PCR, lists solely in-frame clones and lacks some. In the table there are roughly 400,000 clones, approximately 87% of which are singletons. Input material: PBMCs or T cells enriched from blood (not recorded which). These receptors all stem from a woman between 50 and 59 years old who had recovered from COVID-19.

This chain connects TRBV7-2 to TRBJ2-7; maybe TRBD2 (6 bases). Germline CDR1 SGHTA, CDR2 FQGNSA. Trimming cost V 5 bases and J 6 bases, with 17 bases left between them. The CDR3 contains 14 residues. The CDR3 DNA is TGTGCCAGCAGCCCATCCAGGACTACCCTCGAGCAGTACTTC. It is translated as CASSPSRTTLEQYF.

V is TRBV7-6 and J is TRBJ1-1; the match to TRBD1 covers 11 bases. Looked up from germline, CDR1 is SGHVS and CDR2 is FNYEAQ. The CDR3 is 13 residues long. The V gene end was trimmed by 5 bases and the J gene end by 11 bases; junction bases not matched to a gene: 7. DNA of the CDR3: TGTGCCAGCAGCCAACGGACAGGGGGCCTGGCTTTCTTT. Its protein is CASSQRTGGLAFF.

The chain is built from TRBV7-2 and TRBJ1-2; the match to TRBD1 covers 10 bases. The CDR3 loop spans 14 amino acids. CDR1 and CDR2 from the germline V gene are SGHTA and FQGNSA. Unmatched junction bases numbered 2, after V lost 1 base and J lost 6 bases. The CDR3 loop reads CASSLGGTGDGYTF. The CDR3 DNA is TGTGCCAGCAGCTTAGGAGGGACAGGGGATGGCTACACCTTC.

The chain joins TRBV2 to TRBJ2-3; TRBD1 matches at 8 bases. Germline CDR1 and CDR2: SNHLY and FYNNEI. V was clipped by 6 bases and J by 12 bases; unmatched bases: 17. The CDR3 covers 15 residues. CDR3 nucleotides: TGTGCCAGCAGCGAACGGGACAGGCCCCACTCAACTCAGTATTTT. Its translation is CASSERDRPHSTQYF.

This chain links TRBV6-5 with TRBJ1-5; the D gene is possibly TRBD1 (6 bases). V shed 7 bases and J shed 9 bases, with 19 bases lying between them. Germline assignment: CDR1 MNHEY and CDR2 SVGAGI. This CDR3 is built from 14 residues. The CDR3 nucleotides are TGTGCCAGCACCGATCGGGGACAAGGGCGGCCCCAGCATTTT. It yields the protein CASTDRGQGRPQHF.

V usage is TRBV3-1 (or the pseudogene TRBV3-2) and J usage is TRBJ1-1, with TRBD1 as a possible D gene (6 bases). Per the germline V gene, CDR1 is LGHDT and CDR2 is YNNKEL (reference sequence). V lost 4 bases to trimming and J lost 1 base, with 13 bases between them. The CDR3 loop spans 15 amino acids. In DNA, the CDR3 is TGTGCCAGCAGCCGCAGACAGGACAAGAACACTGAAGCTTTCTTT. It encodes CASSRRQDKNTEAFF.

This chain uses TRBV21-1 with TRBJ1-2; the DNA was not compared with TRBD1, the D call given in the table. TRBV21-1 represents a pseudogene. This CDR3 is built from 15 residues. The CDR3 reads CASSKGRASNYGYTF. The CDR3 DNA is TGTGCCAGCAGCAAAGGCAGGGCCTCTAACTATGGCTACACCTTC.

This sequence joins TRBV6-5 and TRBJ2-2; 12 bases are a match to TRBD2. CDR3 length equals 16 residues. V lost 0 bases and J lost 6; bases outside the gene matches: 2. CDR1 is MNHEY, CDR2 SVGAGI, per germline. CDR3 nucleotides: TGTGCCAGCAGTTACTCGACTAGCGGGGGAGCCGGGGAGCTGTTTTTT. Its protein is CASSYSTSGGAGELFF.

The chain combines TRBV7-8 with TRBJ1-5; D is perhaps TRBD1 (6 bases). The ends were cut back, 7 bases at V and 3 bases at J, with 19 bases in the middle. CDR1 is SGHVS, CDR2 FQNEAQ, per germline. The CDR3 is 16 residues long. The chain's CDR3 is CASTITGGANNQPQHF. CDR3 DNA sequence: TGTGCCAGCACAATCACGGGGGGGGCGAACAATCAGCCCCAGCATTTT. The full variable domain, in which reference TRBV7-8 and TRBJ1-5 provide the parts outside the CDR3, is GAGVSQSPRYKVAKRGQDVALRCDPISGHVSLFWYQQALGQGPEFLTYFQNEAQLDKSGLPSDRFFAERPEGSVSTLKIQRTQQEDSAVYLCASTITGGANNQPQHFGDGTRLSIL.

This clone was counted between two and nine times. The rearrangement joins TRBV23-1 to TRBJ2-2, with D uncertain. Being an ORF, TRBV23-1 has a function that is uncertain. Trimming removed 5 bases at V and 6 bases at J, with 4 bases between. The CDR3 is 11 residues long. The CDR3 is CASSSPGELFF. CDR3 in DNA: TGCGCCAGCAGTTCTCCCGGGGAGCTGTTTTTT.

The J gene is TRBJ2-3, the V gene TRBV2, with TRBD1 as a possible D gene (6 bases). V lost 4 bases and J 3 bases, leaving 17 bases between the germline ends. Per germline, CDR1 SNHLY and CDR2 FYNNEI. CDR3 length: 16 residues. The CDR3 reads CASSGRKTGQTDTQYF. The CDR3 DNA reads TGTGCCAGCAGTGGGAGGAAGACAGGACAGACAGATACGCAGTATTTT.

The chain joins TRBV6-5 to TRBJ1-6, with D tentatively TRBD1 (5 bases). CDR1 and CDR2 (germline): MNHEY, SVGAGI. CDR3 size: 12 residues. Between the trimmed V and J ends, which lost 7 bases and 7 bases, there was a span of 8 bases. This CDR3 is CASKRGNSPLHF. The CDR3 DNA reads as TGTGCCAGCAAACGGGGGAATTCACCCCTCCACTTT.

The chain links TRBV6-1 to TRBJ1-1; weak D call: TRBD1 (5 bases). Germline lookup yields CDR1 MNHNS and CDR2 SASEGT. V lost 3 bases and J lost 11, with 13 bases in between. The CDR3 is made up of 12 amino acids. The CDR3 is CASSDVTAKAFF. Written as DNA, the CDR3 is TGTGCCAGCAGTGATGTGACAGCTAAGGCTTTCTTT.

The chain carries TRBV30 and TRBJ1-2; D gene ambiguous. This CDR3 spans 13 amino acids. Trimming took 1 base from V and 8 from J, leaving 14 bases between them. CDR1 GTSNPN and CDR2 SVGIG come from the germline V gene (reference sequence). In DNA, the CDR3 is TGTGCCTGGAGTGGACTTTCAACGGGGGGCTACACCTTC. It yields the protein CAWSGLSTGGYTF. Complete variable domain (other parts from reference TRBV30 and TRBJ1-2): SQTIHQWPATLVQPVGSPLSLECTVEGTSNPNLYWYRQAAGRGLQLLFYSVGIGQISSEVPQNLSASRPQDRQFILSSKKLLLSDSGFYLCAWSGLSTGGYTFGSGTRLTVV.

The chain joins TRBV2 to TRBJ2-1; TRBD2 matches at 13 bases. Germline CDR1 and CDR2: SNHLY and FYNNEI. Trimming cost V 7 bases and J 7 bases; bases outside gene matches: 7. The CDR3 contains 15 residues. CDR3 coding DNA: TGTGCCAGCAACGGACTAGCGGGGGTTAGGAATGAGCAGTTCTTC. Residues: CASNGLAGVRNEQFF.

This chain links TRBV2 with TRBJ1-3; D not resolved. CDR1 is SNHLY and CDR2 is FYNNEI in the germline V gene. The CDR3 covers 12 residues. Trimming removed 10 bases at V and 0 bases at J, with 7 bases between. The CDR3 is CAISSSGNTIYF. The CDR3 DNA sequence: TGTGCCATCAGCAGCTCTGGAAACACCATATATTTT.

This clone has a single count. The chain links TRBV14 to TRBJ1-2; TRBD1 agrees at 7 bases. The CDR3 is made up of 17 amino acids. CDR1 is SGHDN, CDR2 FVKESK, per germline. V lost 1 base, J lost 6 bases, and 14 bases stayed unmatched. The CDR3 DNA reads as TGTGCCAGCAGCCAAGCCGCAAACGATTACAGGGGCGATGGCTACACCTTC. It codes for CASSQAANDYRGDGYTF.

The chain links TRBV6-5 to TRBJ2-7; 8 positions agree with TRBD2. The germline V gene encodes CDR1 MNHEY and CDR2 SVGAGI. V lost 6 bases and J lost 1; bases outside the gene matches: 8. This CDR3 contains 15 residues. The CDR3 is CASRPSAGGSYEQYF. DNA of the CDR3: TGTGCCAGCAGGCCGTCCGCGGGGGGATCCTACGAGCAGTACTTC.

This clone showed up just a few times. This chain uses TRBV5-1 with TRBJ1-4; D remains ambiguous. V was clipped by 0 bases and J by 6 bases, with 9 bases between them. CDR1 and CDR2 from the germline V gene are SGHRS and YFSETQ. This CDR3 has 14 residues. This CDR3 is CASSLVPEDEKLFF. The CDR3 nucleotides are TGCGCCAGCAGCTTGGTTCCGGAGGATGAAAAACTGTTTTTT. Filled out from reference TRBV5-1 and TRBJ1-4, the complete variable domain reads KAGVTQTPRYLIKTRGQQVTLSCSPISGHRSVSWYQQTPGQGLQFLFEYFSETQRNKGNFPGRFSGRQFSNSRSEMNVSTLELGDSALYLCASSLVPEDEKLFFGSGTQLSVL.

The chain carries TRBV5-1 and TRBJ1-4, with D possibly being TRBD1 (5 bases). V lost 0 bases and J lost 3, with 15 bases in between. CDR3 length: 17 amino acids. Germline V lookup: CDR1 SGHRS, CDR2 YFSETQ. CDR3: CASSLAPPGTSNEKLFF. In DNA form, the CDR3 reads TGCGCCAGCAGCTTGGCTCCCCCAGGGACTTCTAATGAAAAACTGTTTTTT.